This record concerns one T cell receptor (beta chain) sequence. The data were obtained in a study of blood T cell repertoires in COVID-19. On the study more broadly: The cDNA or gDNA used as material had been derived from T cells, B-cell-depleted T cells, or PBMCs.

This CDR3 has 17 residues. V shed 4 bases and J 0 bases; nucleotides not matched to a gene: 5. Germline V gene data show CDR1 as SGHKS and CDR2 as YYEKEE (reference sequence). In the study's own analysis: Amplification from reference gene primers served as the basis for estimated nucleated cell counts. TCRdb keeps only in-frame clones here, not all; method: immunoSEQ multiplex PCR. The D gene and trimming were derived from the DNA, and the V and J assignments and clone size from that table. The sample shows more than 300,000 clones, more than 70% of them seen only once. The sequence derives from a woman aged 45-65 years with acute or convalescent COVID-19. Sequenced sample: peripheral blood. The chain is built from TRBV5-5 and TRBJ1-4, with 11 bases aligning to TRBD1. In DNA form, the CDR3 reads TGTGCCAGCAGCCCCGGGACAGGGGGTTCAACTAATGAAAAACTGTTTTTT. Encoded protein: CASSPGTGGSTNEKLFF.